These 17 T cell receptor beta chains were all obtained from the same sample, sequenced in a study of identical twins. MiXCR was run by TCRdb on the 5' RACE reads, yielding one entry per CDR3 protein. This sample carries 200,000 to 300,000 distinct CDR3 sequences, over 9.5% of them seen once, and the ten largest clones take 9% to 10%. The sequenced sample consisted of memory T cells sorted from blood. These receptors were collected from a man in his fifties in good health.

V usage is TRBV27 and J usage is TRBJ1-5, with 10 bases identical to TRBD1. Germline assignment: CDR1 MNHEY and CDR2 SMNVEV (reference sequence). V dropped 5 bases and J dropped 2; count of bases not matched to a gene: 9. CDR3 length equals 17 residues. The CDR3 is CASSPISGTGGNQPQHF. CDR3 coding DNA: TGTGCCAGCAGTCCAATCTCCGGGACAGGGGGCAATCAGCCCCAGCATTTT.

This clonotype came up many times. The rearrangement uses TRBV11-2 and TRBJ2-7; D is possibly TRBD1 (6 bases). V was cut by 5 bases and J by 5 bases, with 19 bases left in between. This CDR3 is 15 amino acids long. CDR1 is SGHAT and CDR2 is FQNNGV in the germline V gene. The CDR3 protein is CASSPQVGGTHEQYF. CDR3 DNA sequence: TGTGCCAGCAGCCCGCAAGTTGGGGGCACCCACGAGCAGTACTTC.

This clonotype has ten or more counts. The rearrangement links TRBV20-1 to TRBJ1-2; D perhaps matches TRBD1 (5 bases). Germline V gene lookup returns CDR1 DFQATT and CDR2 SNEGSKA (reference sequence). CDR3 length: 14 residues. V lost 5 bases and J lost 3, with 16 bases in between. CDR3: CSAVGSGSDYGYTF. CDR3 nucleotide sequence: TGCAGTGCTGTGGGTTCAGGGTCGGACTATGGCTACACCTTC.

The sample holds a few counts of this clonotype. The chain combines TRBV4-2 with TRBJ2-1, with D tentatively TRBD1 or TRBD2 (5 bases each). The V gene lost 3 bases and the J gene lost 8 bases, with 17 bases spanning the gap. This CDR3 region has 15 residues. Germline V gene sequence: CDR1 LGHNA, CDR2 YNFKEQ. The CDR3 nucleotides are TGTGCCAGCAGCCAGATTAAACAGATGGGGGATGAGCAGTTCTTC. This translates into CASSQIKQMGDEQFF.

This clonotype was counted many times. V usage is TRBV11-2 and J usage is TRBJ2-2; 7 positions agree with TRBD1. Looked up from germline, CDR1 is SGHAT and CDR2 is FQNNGV. Losses at the gene ends were 5 bases for V and 7 bases for J; bases not matched to a gene: 10. This CDR3 has 15 amino acids. The CDR3 region is CASSVDRQHLGELFF. CDR3 DNA sequence: TGTGCCAGCAGCGTGGACAGGCAGCACCTCGGGGAGCTGTTTTTT.

The chain combines TRBV5-1 with TRBJ1-6; 9 bases are shared with TRBD1. The germline V gene encodes CDR1 SGHRS and CDR2 YFSETQ. The CDR3 loop spans 15 amino acids. J lost 8 bases, V lost 4 bases, and 7 bases had no gene match. The CDR3 reads CASSPGQGNHSPLHF. CDR3 in DNA: TGCGCCAGCAGCCCGGGACAGGGTAATCATTCACCCCTCCACTTT.

The rearrangement links TRBV4-3 to TRBJ2-1; D not certain. From germline, CDR1 is LGHNA and CDR2 YSLEER. The CDR3 covers 15 residues. Deletions cut 0 bases from V and 4 bases from J, with 10 bases between. The CDR3 DNA reads as TGCGCCAGCAGCCAAGAAGTTCACGGATACAATGAGCAGTTCTTC. Its protein product is CASSQEVHGYNEQFF.

In its sample, this clonotype was seen a few times. The chain recombines TRBV6-2 or TRBV6-3 with TRBJ2-1, with 8 bases matching TRBD1. Germline values: CDR1 MNHEY, CDR2 SVGEGT. CDR3 size: 18 residues. The V segment lost 5 bases and the J segment 3 bases; nucleotides outside the gene matches: 15. The CDR3 bases are TGTGCCAGCAGTGGAAACCTAGGTAACAGGGGGAACTACAATGAGCAGTTCTTC. It specifies CASSGNLGNRGNYNEQFF.

This clonotype has just a few counts. The chain employs TRBV6-2 or TRBV6-3 and TRBJ1-5, with unresolved D. With 3 bases removed from V and 5 bases from J, the gap between germline ends came to 8 bases. The germline V gene has CDR1 MNHEY and CDR2 SVGEGT. The CDR3 contains 13 residues. CDR3: CASSYRSDQPQHF. CDR3 DNA sequence: TGTGCCAGCAGTTATCGTTCAGATCAGCCCCAGCATTTT.

The chain carries TRBV27 and TRBJ2-7, with TRBD2 matching over 9 bases. The CDR3 loop spans 15 amino acids. The J segment lost 4 bases and the V segment lost 7 bases, leaving 11 bases of the junction unmatched. From germline, CDR1 is MNHEY and CDR2 SMNVEV (reference sequence). CDR3 DNA sequence: TGTGCCAGCACGCCAACCTCAAGCGGGAGGTACGAGCAGTACTTC. Translating it yields CASTPTSSGRYEQYF.

Concerning this clonotype: It may be a read error: a sequence one base away is much more abundant. The V gene is TRBV20-1, the J gene TRBJ1-4; D gene ambiguous. Germline CDR1 is DFQATT and CDR2 is SNEGSKA (reference sequence). The length of the CDR3 is 14 residues. CDR3 loop: CSTSRSLTNEKLFF. The DNA for the CDR3 is TGCAGTACTAGTAGAAGCCTAACTAATGAAAAACTGTTTTTT.

This chain links TRBV7-2 with TRBJ1-1; D unclear. Germline V gene sequence: CDR1 SGHTA, CDR2 FQGNSA. This CDR3 comprises 19 residues. Trimming took 0 bases from V and 0 from J, leaving 20 bases between them. The DNA for the CDR3 is TGTGCCAGCAGCTTAGCGCCGTCTATACCTACTCGAATGAACACTGAAGCTTTCTTT. Protein product: CASSLAPSIPTRMNTEAFF.

This clonotype was counted at least ten times. The chain uses TRBV6-6 and TRBJ1-1; possibly TRBD1 for D (6 bases). In germline, CDR1 is MNHNY, CDR2 SVGAGI (reference sequence). CDR3 length: 12 residues. V was clipped by 6 bases and J by 8 bases, with 13 bases between them. In nucleotides, the CDR3 is TGTGCCAGCAGGCAGGGGCACGAGGAAGCTTTCTTT. Translated: CASRQGHEEAFF.

This clonotype showed up many times. The chain employs TRBV12-3 or TRBV12-4 and TRBJ1-5, with a tentative D call TRBD1 (5 bases). Trimming left V 5 bases short and J 4 bases short, with 9 bases between. The CDR3 totals 13 residues. CDR3 protein: CASSGGGNQPQHF. CDR3 nucleotides: TGTGCCAGCAGTGGGGGAGGGAATCAGCCCCAGCATTTT.

This rearrangement joins TRBV6-1 to TRBJ2-5, with a possible D match to TRBD2 (5 bases). The CDR3 sequence is 15 residues long. The V end lost 6 bases, the J end lost 1 base, and 15 bases lay between the germline ends. Germline lookup yields CDR1 MNHNS and CDR2 SASEGT. The CDR3 protein is CASSRAGAGQETQYF. The CDR3 DNA is TGTGCCAGCAGCCGCGCGGGTGCGGGCCAAGAGACCCAGTACTTC.

This clonotype was recorded many times. The chain recombines TRBV6-5 with TRBJ1-2; 7 nucleotides match TRBD1. CDR1 and CDR2 from the germline V gene are MNHEY and SVGAGI. With 0 bases clipped from V and 8 bases from J, the junction kept 3 bases outside the gene matches. The CDR3 contains 13 residues. This chain's CDR3 is CASSYSIGGGYTF. The CDR3 region has the DNA TGTGCCAGCAGTTACTCGATAGGGGGCGGCTACACCTTC.

The V and J genes are TRBV10-1 and TRBJ2-7; 10 bases match TRBD2. The germline V gene encodes CDR1 WNHNN and CDR2 SYGVQD (reference sequence). The CDR3 loop spans 15 amino acids. With 6 bases clipped from V and 2 bases from J, the junction kept 7 bases outside the gene matches. The CDR3 nucleotides are TGCGCCAGCAGCGAAGTAGCGGGGGGCCCCTACGAGCAGTACTTC. This encodes CASSEVAGGPYEQYF.